The rows below give T cell receptor beta chains drawn from one sample of a study of cytomegalovirus exposure and HLA in healthy donors. Only in-frame clones appear in the TCRdb table, and some are missing; sequencing was by immunoSEQ multiplex PCR. The sample holds under 85,000 clones; around 70% are singletons and the top ten take approximately 10%. The material sequenced was PBMCs. Receptors originate from a woman younger than 45 in good health and CMV-seronegative. The CDR3 runs from the conserved cysteine through the conserved F or W. D genes are given only for firm matches. Rows may omit the clone size; those that give it use once, few, many or a size class.

14	NA	TRBV14	TRBD2	TRBJ2-1	CASSSGGRTNEQFF	TGTGCCAGCAGCAGCGGGGGGCGAACAAATGAGCAGTTCTTC
13	NA	TRBV7-9	NA	TRBJ1-2	CASSHGSSYGYTF	TGTGCCAGCAGCCACGGGAGTTCGTACGGCTACACCTTC
15	NA	TRBV2	NA	TRBJ1-5	CASKAQGGGNQPQHF	TGTGCCAGCAAGGCACAGGGTGGGGGCAATCAGCCCCAGCATTTT
14	few	TRBV28	TRBD1	TRBJ1-2	CASSSSGTGYGYTF	TGTGCCAGCAGTTCCTCCGGGACAGGGTATGGCTACACCTTC
17	NA	TRBV5-5	TRBD2	TRBJ2-5	CASSWRGTSGSGETQYF	TGTGCCAGCAGCTGGAGGGGGACTAGCGGATCCGGGGAGACCCAGTACTTC
14	NA	TRBV2	NA	TRBJ2-1	CARGQDSYNGEQFF	TGTGCCAGGGGCCAGGACAGCTACAATGGGGAGCAGTTCTTC
16	NA	TRBV4-1	NA	TRBJ1-5	CASSQDMRWSNQPQHF	TGCGCCAGCAGCCAAGATATGAGGTGGAGCAATCAGCCCCAGCATTTT
12	NA	TRBV2	NA	TRBJ1-1	CASDRWNTEAFF	TGTGCCAGTGACAGGTGGAACACTGAAGCTTTCTTT
16	NA	TRBV9	TRBD2	TRBJ2-2	CASSTSQRGATGELFF	TGTGCCAGCAGCACGAGCCAGCGGGGGGCCACCGGGGAGCTGTTTTTT
16	NA	TRBV18	NA	TRBJ1-1	CASSPQGNGMNTEAFF	TGTGCCAGCTCACCGCAGGGAAACGGCATGAACACTGAAGCTTTCTTT
15	NA	TRBV19	NA	TRBJ2-7	CASRIKYVASYEQYF	TGTGCCAGTAGAATAAAATACGTAGCCTCCTACGAGCAGTACTTC
14	NA	TRBV19	NA	TRBJ1-4	CASSSRATNEKLFF	TGTGCCAGTAGTTCACGGGCAACTAATGAAAAACTGTTTTTT
17	NA	TRBV4-3	NA	TRBJ2-2	CASSRSRADLNTGELFF	TGCGCCAGCAGCCGGTCCAGGGCAGACCTGAACACCGGGGAGCTGTTTTTT
15	NA	TRBV6-1	NA	TRBJ1-5	CASSEGTVSNQPQHF	TGTGCCAGCAGTGAAGGGACAGTTAGCAATCAGCCCCAGCATTTT
15	NA	TRBV29-1	TRBD2	TRBJ2-3	CSAGAQTGGPDTQYF	TGCAGCGCTGGGGCACAAACGGGGGGGCCAGATACGCAGTATTTT
15	few	TRBV4-3	NA	TRBJ2-7	CASSLGDSTTYEQYF	TGCGCCAGCAGCCTCGGCGACAGTACGACCTACGAGCAGTACTTC
15	NA	TRBV9	TRBD1	TRBJ2-1	CASSVRDRSYNEQFF	TGTGCCAGCAGCGTCCGGGACAGGTCCTACAATGAGCAGTTCTTC
17	NA	TRBV27	NA	TRBJ2-1	CASSFLGGRSLSNEQFF	TGTGCCAGCAGTTTTCTCGGGGGTAGGTCGCTCAGCAATGAGCAGTTCTTC
16	NA	TRBV30	NA	TRBJ2-4	CAWSRILALAKNIQYF	TGTGCCTGGAGTCGTATACTCGCACTAGCCAAAAACATTCAGTACTTC
12	few	TRBV16	NA	TRBJ2-3	CASSHVSDTQYF	TGTGCCAGCAGCCATGTGTCGGATACGCAGTATTTT
15	NA	TRBV30	NA	TRBJ1-5	CAWSVGGARNQPQHF	TGTGCCTGGAGTGTAGGGGGGGCCAGAAATCAGCCCCAGCATTTT
15	NA	TRBV5-1	NA	TRBJ2-3	CASSLPQGNTDTQYF	TGCGCCAGCAGCTTGCCGCAGGGAAACACAGATACGCAGTATTTT
16	NA	TRBV5-1	TRBD1	TRBJ2-7	CASSLGIGTGGYEQYF	TGCGCCAGCAGCTTGGGGATAGGGACAGGGGGATACGAGCAGTACTTC
15	NA	TRBV5-8	TRBD2	TRBJ2-1	CASSLVAGGYNEQFF	TGTGCCAGCAGCTTGGTTGCGGGGGGTTACAATGAGCAGTTCTTC
14	NA	TRBV6-1	TRBD1	TRBJ2-7	CASRATGGFNEQYF	TGTGCCAGCAGGGCTACAGGGGGCTTCAACGAGCAGTACTTC
15	NA	TRBV7-2	NA	TRBJ1-6	CASSPSSGRNSPLHF	TGTGCCAGCAGCCCAAGCAGTGGGCGTAATTCCCCCCTCCACTTT
15	NA	TRBV5-1	TRBD1	TRBJ2-5	CASSLDRGMGETQYF	TGCGCCAGCAGCTTGGACAGGGGAATGGGAGAGACCCAGTACTTC
18	NA	TRBV19	TRBD2	TRBJ2-3	CASSIAGGSGGAGDTQYF	TGTGCCAGTAGTATAGCTGGAGGTAGCGGGGGGGCAGGGGATACGCAGTATTTT
16	NA	TRBV5-1	TRBD1	TRBJ2-2	CASSLGDRVGTGELFF	TGCGCCAGCAGCTTGGGAGACAGGGTAGGCACCGGGGAGCTGTTTTTT
15	NA	TRBV7-2	TRBD1	TRBJ2-5	CASSLDDRVSGTQYF	TGTGCCAGCAGCTTGGACGACAGGGTTTCTGGGACCCAGTACTTC
15	NA	TRBV6-6	TRBD1	TRBJ2-1	CASSYRGQGGNEQFF	TGTGCCAGCAGTTACCGAGGACAGGGCGGCAATGAGCAGTTCTTC
15	NA	TRBV6-5	NA	TRBJ1-2	CASSYSLGRGYGYTF	TGTGCCAGCAGTTACTCGTTGGGCAGGGGCTATGGCTACACCTTC
15	few	TRBV2	NA	TRBJ2-2	CASRAGTSDTGELFF	TGTGCCAGCAGAGCCGGGACATCGGACACCGGGGAGCTGTTTTTT
13	NA	TRBV2	NA	TRBJ2-1	CASSSLGAPEQFF	TGTGCCAGCAGTTCCCTTGGGGCCCCGGAGCAGTTCTTC
14	few	TRBV27	TRBD1	TRBJ1-2	CASSVQGANYGYTF	TGTGCCAGCAGTGTCCAGGGGGCGAACTATGGCTACACCTTC
14	few	TRBV2	NA	TRBJ2-3	CASVQSGRTDTQYF	TGTGCCAGCGTACAAAGCGGGCGCACAGATACGCAGTATTTT
16	NA	TRBV4-1	TRBD1	TRBJ1-1	CASSLGTGRGVTEAFF	TGCGCCAGCAGCCTCGGGACAGGCCGGGGAGTCACTGAAGCTTTCTTT
14	NA	TRBV28	TRBD2	TRBJ2-3	CASSPSGGIDTQYF	TGTGCCAGCAGCCCGAGCGGGGGTATAGATACGCAGTATTTT
12	NA	TRBV5-1	NA	TRBJ2-7	CASSLAEAEQYF	TGCGCCAGCAGCTTGGCCGAGGCAGAGCAGTACTTC
18	NA	TRBV5-1	TRBD2	TRBJ2-3	CASSLLQGLAGGGDTQYF	TGCGCCAGCAGCTTGCTCCAGGGGCTAGCGGGGGGCGGAGATACGCAGTATTTT
12	NA	TRBV5-4	TRBD1	TRBJ1-1	CASSPTGGEAFF	TGTGCCAGCAGCCCGACAGGGGGTGAAGCTTTCTTT
15	NA	TRBV9	NA	TRBJ1-5	CASSVGGGRNQPQHF	TGTGCCAGCAGCGTAGGGGGGGGCCGGAATCAGCCCCAGCATTTT
16	NA	TRBV9	TRBD1	TRBJ1-6	CASSAFEDRSNSPLHF	TGTGCCAGCAGCGCCTTTGAGGACAGGTCAAATTCACCCCTCCACTTT
12	NA	TRBV5-1	NA	TRBJ1-4	CASSGRDEKLFF	TGCGCCAGCAGCGGGCGGGATGAAAAACTGTTTTTT
19	NA	TRBV4-2	NA	TRBJ1-5	CASSPSTRYPDYSNQPQHF	TGTGCCAGCAGCCCATCAACAAGATACCCAGATTATAGCAATCAGCCCCAGCATTTT
16	NA	TRBV5-4	TRBD2	TRBJ2-2	CASSSGTSGPTGELFF	TGTGCCAGCAGCAGCGGGACTAGCGGGCCCACCGGGGAGCTGTTTTTT
13	once	TRBV30	NA	TRBJ1-4	CAWSGQVREKLFF	TGTGCCTGGAGTGGACAGGTCAGGGAAAAACTGTTTTTT
16	NA	TRBV7-9	NA	TRBJ2-2	CASSLRAPRGTGELFF	TGTGCCAGCAGCTTAAGGGCCCCGCGGGGCACCGGGGAGCTGTTTTTT
16	NA	TRBV14	TRBD2	TRBJ2-3	CASSQNGGAVTDTQYF	TGTGCCAGCAGCCAAAACGGGGGGGCCGTCACAGATACGCAGTATTTT
17	NA	TRBV13	NA	TRBJ1-5	CASSLARGSGRRGSQHF	TGTGCCAGCAGCTTAGCGCGAGGTTCGGGAAGACGGGGGTCTCAGCATTTT
15	NA	TRBV7-9	TRBD2	TRBJ2-7	CASSPRTSGGGEQYF	TGTGCCAGCAGCCCCCGGACTAGCGGGGGAGGCGAGCAGTACTTC